The clone carrying this TCR beta chain appeared many times. Antigen unknown. The CDR3 is 13 residues long. V was clipped by 5 bases and J by 5 bases; unmatched bases: 5. Germline V gene sequence: CDR1 SNHLY, CDR2 FYNNEI. This sample is drawn from a study of T cells in Graves' hyperthyroidism and ophthalmopathy. Study-level results: Researchers found most expanded thyroid clonotypes above 0.001 in blood as well.

TCR beta CDR3 region amplification was performed from RNA transcripts. The HTBI primer set was used in a first-round RT-PCR of the TCR CDR3. TCRdb re-called the multiplex PCR reads with MiXCR, one entry per CDR3 protein. The sample has 300,000 to 450,000 distinct CDR3 sequences, 15% to 17% seen once; the top ten hold roughly a quarter. This receptor was identified in a woman aged 18-35 years with Graves' hyperthyroidism that later progressed to Graves' ophthalmopathy. Sample: blood. The chain is built from TRBV2 and TRBJ2-7; the match to TRBD1 covers 8 bases. CDR3 in DNA: TGTGCCAGCAGTCGCGGACAGGGCAACGAGCAGTACTTC. This encodes CASSRGQGNEQYF.